The rows below give T cell receptor beta chains drawn from one sample of a study of identical twins. TCRdb re-called the 5' RACE reads with MiXCR, one entry per CDR3 protein. The sample has 300,000 to 400,000 distinct CDR3 sequences, approximately 13% seen once. The same sample was also used in a study of yellow fever vaccine responses in identical twins.

The sequencing sample was made of CD8+ T cells sorted from blood. The receptors stem from a woman under 30 in good health. Each CDR3 is given with its conserved first and last residue. The D gene is left open where the match is weak. Not all rows give a size; the values are once, few, many and, for expanded clones, a class.

clone_size j_call d_call v_call cdr3_aa cdr3_nt
few TRBJ2-2 NA TRBV27 CASSGVTNTGELFF TGTGCCAGCAGTGGGGTTACGAACACCGGGGAGCTGTTTTTT
many TRBJ2-3 NA TRBV4-1 CASSQDEGLTQATDTQYF TGCGCCAGCAGCCAAGATGAGGGACTGACTCAGGCCACAGATACGCAGTATTTT
NA TRBJ2-3 NA TRBV15 CATSLRLGLGTQYF TGTGCCACCAGCCTCCGGCTTGGGTTGGGTACGCAGTATTTT
NA TRBJ2-3 TRBD2 TRBV4-1 CATTGGSTYTQYF TGCGCCACTACGGGGGGGAGTACGTATACGCAGTATTTT
few TRBJ2-2 NA TRBV5-1 CASSLPYYSGTNTGELFF TGCGCCAGCAGCCTGCCGTATTACTCCGGGACGAACACCGGGGAGCTGTTTTTT
few TRBJ2-7 TRBD1 TRBV12-3/TRBV12-4 CASSRGTGFHEQYF TGTGCCAGCAGTCGAGGGACAGGGTTCCACGAGCAGTACTTC
few TRBJ2-3 TRBD2 TRBV4-1 CASSHPQEASGSSDTQYF TGCGCCAGCAGCCATCCCCAGGAAGCCAGCGGGAGTTCAGATACGCAGTATTTT
NA TRBJ2-3 NA TRBV9 CASSVVAGAATDTQYF TGTGCCAGCAGCGTAGTGGCCGGGGCGGCCACAGATACGCAGTATTTT
NA TRBJ2-7 TRBD2 TRBV6-1 CASDPPGLESYEQYF TGTGCCAGTGACCCCCCGGGACTAGAGTCCTACGAGCAGTACTTC
few TRBJ2-1 NA TRBV28 CASTSIDRQPYNEQFF TGTGCCAGCACCTCCATAGACAGGCAACCTTACAATGAGCAGTTCTTC
many TRBJ2-3 NA TRBV6-5 CASSWGAGTDTQYF TGTGCCAGCAGTTGGGGAGCGGGCACAGATACGCAGTATTTT
NA TRBJ2-1 NA TRBV10-3 CATWDGPNNEQFF TGTGCCACCTGGGATGGCCCCAACAATGAGCAGTTCTTC
many TRBJ1-1 TRBD1 TRBV12-3/TRBV12-4 CASSQGAGTEAFF TGTGCCAGCAGTCAGGGGGCGGGCACTGAAGCTTTCTTT
NA TRBJ2-2 TRBD2 TRBV4-1 CASSHMASGGFYDTGELFF TGCGCCAGCAGCCATATGGCTAGCGGGGGATTCTACGACACCGGGGAGCTGTTTTTT
few TRBJ1-2 NA TRBV29-1 CSVVSFGSGFYGYTF TGCAGCGTTGTTTCCTTTGGCAGTGGTTTTTATGGCTACACCTTC
NA TRBJ2-2 TRBD1 TRBV4-1 CASSQTTGDRVNTGELFF TGCGCCAGCAGCCAAACAACCGGAGACAGGGTGAACACCGGGGAGCTGTTTTTT
NA TRBJ2-7 TRBD1 TRBV6-6 CASSEGQGMWQYF TGTGCCAGCAGTGAGGGACAGGGTATGTGGCAGTACTTC
NA TRBJ2-3 TRBD1 TRBV9 CASSLIRDRGTDTQYF TGTGCCAGCAGCCTTATCCGGGACAGGGGAACAGATACGCAGTATTTT
NA TRBJ1-1 NA TRBV15 CATSIRRESSEAFF TGTGCCACCAGCATACGCAGGGAGTCATCTGAAGCTTTCTTT
NA TRBJ2-6 NA TRBV5-1 CASSLWPSGANVLTF TGCGCCAGCAGCTTGTGGCCTTCTGGGGCCAACGTCCTGACTTTC
few TRBJ2-5 TRBD2 TRBV7-9 CASSYASGQETQYF TGTGCCAGCAGCTACGCTAGCGGCCAAGAGACCCAGTACTTC
NA TRBJ2-3 NA TRBV21-1 CASSKEGGKCTDTQYF TGTGCCAGCAGCAAAGAGGGGGGGAAATGCACAGATACGCAGTATTTT
NA TRBJ2-5 TRBD1 TRBV29-1 CSEERQGGETQYF TGCAGCGAAGAAAGACAGGGGGGAGAGACCCAGTACTTC
few TRBJ1-2 NA TRBV28 CASSRPPDRANYGYTF TGTGCCAGCAGTCGACCACCGGACAGAGCTAACTATGGCTACACCTTC
many TRBJ1-1 NA TRBV29-1 CSVGGSQRNTEAFF TGCAGCGTTGGGGGTTCTCAGCGTAACACTGAAGCTTTCTTT
many TRBJ2-7 NA TRBV20-1 CSARDPDGVYEQYF TGCAGTGCTAGAGATCCCGACGGGGTCTACGAGCAGTACTTC
once TRBJ2-5 NA TRBV5-5 CASSPGGLPETQYF TGTGCCAGCAGCCCCGGGGGACTGCCAGAGACCCAGTACTTC
few TRBJ1-2 TRBD1 TRBV6-5 CASSYSGQGWDGYTF TGTGCCAGCAGTTACTCTGGACAGGGATGGGATGGCTACACCTTC
few TRBJ2-1 TRBD1 TRBV11-1 CASSSLTLGDRATIEQFF TGTGCCAGCAGCTCCTTAACGCTCGGGGACAGGGCAACTATTGAGCAGTTCTTC
few TRBJ1-1 NA TRBV7-9 CASSFEGLSNTEAFF TGTGCCAGCAGTTTCGAGGGGTTGTCGAACACTGAAGCTTTCTTT
many TRBJ1-1 TRBD1 TRBV20-1 CSAWDSESEAFF TGCAGTGCGTGGGACAGCGAGAGTGAAGCTTTCTTT
NA TRBJ2-3 TRBD1 TRBV6-9 CASSYLERTGRTDTQYF TGTGCCAGCAGTTATCTCGAAAGGACAGGGCGGACAGATACGCAGTATTTT
NA TRBJ2-6 TRBD1 TRBV2 CASKRTGGGSGANVLTF TGTGCCAGCAAGAGGACAGGGGGCGGCTCTGGGGCCAACGTCCTGACTTTC
many TRBJ1-2 NA TRBV29-1 CSVDDYGYTF TGCAGCGTTGACGACTATGGCTACACCTTC
few TRBJ2-5 TRBD2 TRBV20-1 CSARPWGLVTTWETQYF TGCAGTGCTAGACCTTGGGGACTAGTAACCACTTGGGAGACCCAGTACTTC
few TRBJ2-3 NA TRBV28 CASLDTTGTQYF TGTGCCAGCCTAGACACCACGGGTACGCAGTATTTT
NA TRBJ2-7 TRBD2 TRBV12-3/TRBV12-4 CASSLDSPTGTSGSYEQYF TGTGCCAGCAGTTTAGATTCTCCCACCGGGACTAGCGGCTCCTACGAGCAGTACTTC
NA TRBJ2-1 NA TRBV21-1 CASTTASGTSGSRSYNEQFF TGTGCCAGCACCACAGCCTCCGGGACTAGCGGGAGCCGTTCCTACAATGAGCAGTTCTTC
NA TRBJ2-5 TRBD1 TRBV7-7 CASSGGQQETQYF TGTGCCAGCAGCGGGGGACAGCAAGAGACCCAGTACTTC
few TRBJ1-2 NA TRBV28 CASSPTGQGLGYTF TGTGCCAGCAGTCCCACGGGACAAGGTCTGGGCTACACCTTC
many TRBJ2-7 TRBD1 TRBV7-8 CASSSAGTGAYEQYF TGTGCCAGCAGCTCAGCCGGGACAGGGGCCTACGAGCAGTACTTC
few TRBJ2-5 NA TRBV5-1 CASSLVGETETQYF TGCGCCAGCAGCTTGGTGGGAGAGACGGAGACCCAGTACTTC
NA TRBJ2-5 TRBD2 TRBV15 CATSRDPLAGEEVTQYF TGTGCCACCAGCAGAGACCCACTAGCGGGAGAGGAGGTGACCCAGTACTTC
many TRBJ1-4 NA TRBV7-9 CASRVATNEKLFF TGTGCCAGCAGAGTTGCAACTAATGAAAAACTGTTTTTT
once TRBJ2-5 TRBD2 TRBV5-1 CASSLAVAGVGTQYF TGCGCCAGCAGCTTGGCGGTAGCGGGAGTGGGTACCCAGTACTTC
few TRBJ1-2 TRBD1 TRBV27 CASSLAQGGNYGYTF TGTGCCAGCAGTTTAGCTCAGGGGGGGAACTATGGCTACACCTTC
NA TRBJ2-5 NA TRBV11-1 CASSSRSLVGRTYQETQYF TGTGCCAGCAGCTCGAGGAGTTTGGTAGGACGTACGTACCAAGAGACCCAGTACTTC
NA TRBJ1-5 NA TRBV4-1 CASSQDGKSQHF TGCGCCAGCAGCCAAGATGGCAAGTCCCAGCATTTT
NA TRBJ1-6 TRBD1 TRBV10-2 CASRDRGTSYNSPLHF TGCGCCAGCAGGGACAGGGGGACCTCCTATAATTCACCCCTCCACTTT